This T cell receptor (beta chain) derives from a study of a mutant IDH1 vaccine in newly diagnosed glioma. CDR3 length: 14 amino acids. Germline values: CDR1 GTSNPN, CDR2 SVGIG (reference sequence). Trimming removed 0 bases at V and 2 bases at J, with 9 bases between. Notes on this clone: The antigen is not known.

Time point here: week 47, end of study. Topical imiquimod was applied with each vaccine dose, which held 300 ug of mutant IDH1 20-mer peptide. TCRdb's copy holds only in-frame clones and misses some; the assay was immunoSEQ multiplex PCR. The profile shows tens of thousands of clones, roughly 82% of them singletons. The source is a man younger than 35 with glioma. Some clones in this sample may be carry-over from other donors' samples. The material sequenced was PBMCs, taken from a glioma patient whose treatment included an IDH1 peptide vaccine. The chain has TRBV30 and TRBJ2-3; D might be TRBD1 (6 bases). CDR3 in amino acids: CAWSVGQNTDTQYF. As DNA, the CDR3 is TGTGCCTGGAGTGTAGGACAGAACACAGATACGCAGTATTTT. The full variable domain, rest sourced from reference TRBV30 and TRBJ2-3, is SQTIHQWPATLVQPVGSPLSLECTVEGTSNPNLYWYRQAAGRGLQLLFYSVGIGQISSEVPQNLSASRPQDRQFILSSKKLLLSDSGFYLCAWSVGQNTDTQYFGPGTRLTVL.